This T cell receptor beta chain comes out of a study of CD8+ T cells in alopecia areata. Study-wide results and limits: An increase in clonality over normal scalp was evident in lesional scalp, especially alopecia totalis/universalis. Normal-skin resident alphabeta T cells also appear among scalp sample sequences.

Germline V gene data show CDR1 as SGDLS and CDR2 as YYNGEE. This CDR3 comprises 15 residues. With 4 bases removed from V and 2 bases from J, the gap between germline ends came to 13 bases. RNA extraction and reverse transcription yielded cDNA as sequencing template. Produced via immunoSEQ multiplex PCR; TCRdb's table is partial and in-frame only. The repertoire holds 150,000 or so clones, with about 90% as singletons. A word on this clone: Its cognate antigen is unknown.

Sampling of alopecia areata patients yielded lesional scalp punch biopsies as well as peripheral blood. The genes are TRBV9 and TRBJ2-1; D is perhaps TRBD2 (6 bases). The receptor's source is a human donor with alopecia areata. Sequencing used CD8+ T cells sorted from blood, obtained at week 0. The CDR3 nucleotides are TGTGCCAGCAGCCCCGCGGGGTCAACCTACAATGAGCAGTTCTTC. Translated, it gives CASSPAGSTYNEQFF.